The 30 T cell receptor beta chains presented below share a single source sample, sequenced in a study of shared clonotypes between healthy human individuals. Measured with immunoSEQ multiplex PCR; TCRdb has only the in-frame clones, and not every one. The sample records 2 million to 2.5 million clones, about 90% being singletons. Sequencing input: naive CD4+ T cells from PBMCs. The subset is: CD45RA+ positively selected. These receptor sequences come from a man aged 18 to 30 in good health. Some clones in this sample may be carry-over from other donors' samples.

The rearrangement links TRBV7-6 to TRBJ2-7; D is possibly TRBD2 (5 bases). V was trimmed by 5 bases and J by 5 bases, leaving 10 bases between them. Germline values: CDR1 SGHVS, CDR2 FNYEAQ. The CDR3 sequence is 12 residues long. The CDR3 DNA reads TGTGCCAGCAGCCCACGGACTGACGAGCAGTACTTC. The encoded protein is CASSPRTDEQYF.

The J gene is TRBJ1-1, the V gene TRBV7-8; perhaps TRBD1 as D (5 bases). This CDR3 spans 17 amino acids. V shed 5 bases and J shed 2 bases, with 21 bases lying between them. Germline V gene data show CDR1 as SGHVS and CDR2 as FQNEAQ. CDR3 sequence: CASSPKTGRGFNTEAFF. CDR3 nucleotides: TGTGCCAGCAGCCCAAAAACAGGTCGGGGGTTTAACACTGAAGCTTTCTTT. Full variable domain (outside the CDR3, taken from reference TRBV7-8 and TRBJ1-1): GAGVSQSPRYKVAKRGQDVALRCDPISGHVSLFWYQQALGQGPEFLTYFQNEAQLDKSGLPSDRFFAERPEGSVSTLKIQRTQQEDSAVYLCASSPKTGRGFNTEAFFGQGTRLTVV.

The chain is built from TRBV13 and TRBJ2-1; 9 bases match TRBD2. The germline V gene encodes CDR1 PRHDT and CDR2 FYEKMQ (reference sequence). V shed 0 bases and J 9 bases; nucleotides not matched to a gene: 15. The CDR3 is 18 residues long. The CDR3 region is CASSLGGSGSMWIGEQFF. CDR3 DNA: TGTGCCAGCAGCTTAGGCGGTAGCGGGAGCATGTGGATCGGTGAGCAGTTCTTC. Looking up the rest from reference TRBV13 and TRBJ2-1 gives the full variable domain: AAGVIQSPRHLIKEKRETATLKCYPIPRHDTVYWYQQGPGQDPQFLISFYEKMQSDKGSIPDRFSAQQFSDYHSELNMSSLELGDSALYFCASSLGGSGSMWIGEQFFGPGTRLTVL.

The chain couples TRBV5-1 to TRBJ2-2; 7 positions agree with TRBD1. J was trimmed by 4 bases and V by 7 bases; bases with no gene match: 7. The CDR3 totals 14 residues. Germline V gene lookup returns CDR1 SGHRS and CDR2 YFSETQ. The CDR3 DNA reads TGCGCCAGCTTTGCACAGGGGATCACCGGGGAGCTGTTTTTT. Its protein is CASFAQGITGELFF. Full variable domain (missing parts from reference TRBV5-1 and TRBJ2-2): KAGVTQTPRYLIKTRGQQVTLSCSPISGHRSVSWYQQTPGQGLQFLFEYFSETQRNKGNFPGRFSGRQFSNSRSEMNVSTLELGDSALYLCASFAQGITGELFFGEGSRLTVL.

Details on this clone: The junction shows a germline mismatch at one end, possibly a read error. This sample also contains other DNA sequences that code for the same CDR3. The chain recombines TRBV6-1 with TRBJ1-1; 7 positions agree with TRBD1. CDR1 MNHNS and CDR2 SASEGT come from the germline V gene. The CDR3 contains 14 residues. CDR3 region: CASSKPGQNTEAFF. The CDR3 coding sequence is TGTGCCAGCAGCAAACCGGGACAGAACACTGAGGCTTTCTTT.

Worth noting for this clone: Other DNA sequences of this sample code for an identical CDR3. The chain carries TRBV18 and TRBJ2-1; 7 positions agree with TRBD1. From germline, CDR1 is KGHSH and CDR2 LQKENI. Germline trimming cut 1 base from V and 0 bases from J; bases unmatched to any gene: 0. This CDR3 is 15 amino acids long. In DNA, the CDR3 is TGTGCCAGCTCACCACAGGGGGCCTCCTACAATGAGCAGTTCTTC. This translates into CASSPQGASYNEQFF.

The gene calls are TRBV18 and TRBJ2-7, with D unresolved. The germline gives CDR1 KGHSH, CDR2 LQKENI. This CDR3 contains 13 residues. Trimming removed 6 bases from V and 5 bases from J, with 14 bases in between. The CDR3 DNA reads TGTGCCAGCTCCCTGATACTCGATAACGAGCAGTACTTC. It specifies CASSLILDNEQYF.

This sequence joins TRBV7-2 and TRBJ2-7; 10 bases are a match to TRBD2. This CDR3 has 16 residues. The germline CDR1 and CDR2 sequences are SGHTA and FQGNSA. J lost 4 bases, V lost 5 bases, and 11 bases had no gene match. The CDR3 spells CASSLSRTSGNYEQYF. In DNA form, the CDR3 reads TGTGCCAGCAGCCTCTCTAGGACTAGCGGAAATTACGAGCAGTACTTC.

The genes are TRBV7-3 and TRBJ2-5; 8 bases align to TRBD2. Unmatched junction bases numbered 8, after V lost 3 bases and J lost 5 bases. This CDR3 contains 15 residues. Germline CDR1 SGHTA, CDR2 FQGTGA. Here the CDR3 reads CASSLGLVQGETQYF. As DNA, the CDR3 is TGTGCCAGCAGCTTGGGACTAGTGCAGGGTGAGACCCAGTACTTC.

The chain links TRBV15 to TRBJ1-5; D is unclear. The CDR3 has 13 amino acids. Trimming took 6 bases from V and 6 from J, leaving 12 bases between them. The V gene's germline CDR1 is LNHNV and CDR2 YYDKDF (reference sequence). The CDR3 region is CATRVHWSQPQHF. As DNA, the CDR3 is TGTGCCACCAGGGTACATTGGTCTCAGCCCCAGCATTTT.

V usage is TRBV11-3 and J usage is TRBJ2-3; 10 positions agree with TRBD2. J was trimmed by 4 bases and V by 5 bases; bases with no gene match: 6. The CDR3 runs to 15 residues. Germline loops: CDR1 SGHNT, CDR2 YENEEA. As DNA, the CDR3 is TGTGCCAGCAGCCGTAGCGGGGGGATGTCAGATACGCAGTATTTT. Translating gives CASSRSGGMSDTQYF.

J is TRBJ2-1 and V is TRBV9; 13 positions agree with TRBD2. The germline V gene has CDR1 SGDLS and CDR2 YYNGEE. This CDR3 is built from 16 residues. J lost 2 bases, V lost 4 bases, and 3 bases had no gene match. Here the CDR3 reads CASSPGLAGAYNEQFF. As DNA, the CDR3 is TGTGCCAGCAGCCCCGGACTAGCGGGGGCCTACAATGAGCAGTTCTTC.

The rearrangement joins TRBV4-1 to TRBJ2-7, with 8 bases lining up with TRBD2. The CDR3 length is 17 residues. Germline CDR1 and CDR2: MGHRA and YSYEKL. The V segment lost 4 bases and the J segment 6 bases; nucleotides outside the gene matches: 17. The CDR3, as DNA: TGCGCCAGCAGCCGTGCGCTTCAGCGGGAGAGGGGTGGCGAGCAGTACTTC. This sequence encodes CASSRALQRERGGEQYF.

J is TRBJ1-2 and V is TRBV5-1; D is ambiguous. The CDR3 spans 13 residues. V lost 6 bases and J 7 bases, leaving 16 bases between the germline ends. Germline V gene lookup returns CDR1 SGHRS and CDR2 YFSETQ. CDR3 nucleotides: TGCGCCAGCACCCCTATGGAGGCTGGTGGCTACACCTTC. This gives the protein CASTPMEAGGYTF.

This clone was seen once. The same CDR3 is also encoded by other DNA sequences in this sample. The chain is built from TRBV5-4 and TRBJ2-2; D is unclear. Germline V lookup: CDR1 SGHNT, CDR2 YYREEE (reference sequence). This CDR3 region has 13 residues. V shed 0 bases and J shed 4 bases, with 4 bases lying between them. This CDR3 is CASSLAGTGELFF. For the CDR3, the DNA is TGTGCCAGCAGCTTGGCGGGCACCGGGGAGCTGTTTTTT.

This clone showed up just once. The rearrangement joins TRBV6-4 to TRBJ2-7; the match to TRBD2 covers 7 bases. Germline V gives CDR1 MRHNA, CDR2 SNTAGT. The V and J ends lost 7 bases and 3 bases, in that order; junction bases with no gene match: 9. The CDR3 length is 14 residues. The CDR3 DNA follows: TGTGCCAGCATTAGGGGAGGGGCTGACTACGAGCAGTACTTC. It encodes CASIRGGADYEQYF.

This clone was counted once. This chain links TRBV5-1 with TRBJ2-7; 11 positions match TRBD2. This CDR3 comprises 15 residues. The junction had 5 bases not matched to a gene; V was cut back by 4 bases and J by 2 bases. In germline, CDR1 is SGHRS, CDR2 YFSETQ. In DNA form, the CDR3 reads TGCGCCAGCAGCCAAAGGACTAGCGGGCCCTACGAGCAGTACTTC. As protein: CASSQRTSGPYEQYF.

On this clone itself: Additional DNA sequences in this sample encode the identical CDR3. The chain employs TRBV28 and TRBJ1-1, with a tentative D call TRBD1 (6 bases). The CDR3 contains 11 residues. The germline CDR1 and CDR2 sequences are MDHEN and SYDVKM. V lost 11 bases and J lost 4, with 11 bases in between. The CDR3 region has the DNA TGTGCCGCGGGGGGCGGCACTGAAGCTTTCTTT. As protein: CAAGGGTEAFF.

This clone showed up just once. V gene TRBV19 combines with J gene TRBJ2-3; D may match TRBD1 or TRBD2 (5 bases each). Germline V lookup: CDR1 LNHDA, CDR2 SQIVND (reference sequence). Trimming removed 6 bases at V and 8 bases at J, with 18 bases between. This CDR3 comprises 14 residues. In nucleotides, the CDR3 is TGTGCCAGTAGCCCAGGGACCGGGGTTTCTACGCAGTATTTT. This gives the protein CASSPGTGVSTQYF.

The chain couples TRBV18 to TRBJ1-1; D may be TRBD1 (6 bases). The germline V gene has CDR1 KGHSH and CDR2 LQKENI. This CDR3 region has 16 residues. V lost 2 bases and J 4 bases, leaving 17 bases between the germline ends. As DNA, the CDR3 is TGTGCCAGCTCACCAACATGGACAGCCGGGGGCACTGAAGCTTTCTTT. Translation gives CASSPTWTAGGTEAFF.

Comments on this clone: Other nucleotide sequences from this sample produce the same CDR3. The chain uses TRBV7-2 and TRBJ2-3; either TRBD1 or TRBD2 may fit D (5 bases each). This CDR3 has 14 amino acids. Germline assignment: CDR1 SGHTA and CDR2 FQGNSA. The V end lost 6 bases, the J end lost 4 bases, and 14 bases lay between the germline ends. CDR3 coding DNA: TGTGCCAGCAGTCCCCGCCCGGGACCAGATACGCAGTATTTT. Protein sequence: CASSPRPGPDTQYF.

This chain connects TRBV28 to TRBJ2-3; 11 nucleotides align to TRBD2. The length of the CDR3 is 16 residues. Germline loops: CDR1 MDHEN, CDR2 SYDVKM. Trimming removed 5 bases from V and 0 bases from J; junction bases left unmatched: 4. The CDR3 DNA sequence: TGTGCCAGCAGTCTTAGCGGGAGGGCTAGCACAGATACGCAGTATTTT. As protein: CASSLSGRASTDTQYF.

The CDR3 DNA reads as TGTGCCAGCAGCGGACAGGGGGCGGGAAATTCACCCCTCCACTTT. It yields the protein CASSGQGAGNSPLHF. The chain employs TRBV9 and TRBJ1-6; 10 nucleotides align to TRBD1. The V gene's germline CDR1 is SGDLS and CDR2 YYNGEE. V lost 3 bases, J lost 7 bases, and 4 bases stayed unmatched. The CDR3 is 15 residues long.

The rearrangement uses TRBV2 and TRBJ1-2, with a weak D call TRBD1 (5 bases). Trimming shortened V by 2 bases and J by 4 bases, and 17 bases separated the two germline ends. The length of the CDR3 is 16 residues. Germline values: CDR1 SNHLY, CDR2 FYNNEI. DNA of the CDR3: TGTGCCAGCAGTGAAAGGCATGGGGGGAGAGTCTATGGCTACACCTTC. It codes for CASSERHGGRVYGYTF.

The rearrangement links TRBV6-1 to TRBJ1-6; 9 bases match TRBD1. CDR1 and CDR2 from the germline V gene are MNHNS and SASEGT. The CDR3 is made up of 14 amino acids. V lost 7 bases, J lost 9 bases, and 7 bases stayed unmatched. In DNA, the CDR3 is TGTGCCAGCACTTTCGGGACAGGGCGTTCACCCCTCCACTTT. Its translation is CASTFGTGRSPLHF.

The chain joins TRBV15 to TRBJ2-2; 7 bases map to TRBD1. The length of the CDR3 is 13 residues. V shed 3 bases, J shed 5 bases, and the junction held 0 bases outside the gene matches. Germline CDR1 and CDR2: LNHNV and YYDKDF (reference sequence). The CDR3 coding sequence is TGTGCCACCAGCAGGACAGGGACCGGGGAGCTGTTTTTT. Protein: CATSRTGTGELFF.

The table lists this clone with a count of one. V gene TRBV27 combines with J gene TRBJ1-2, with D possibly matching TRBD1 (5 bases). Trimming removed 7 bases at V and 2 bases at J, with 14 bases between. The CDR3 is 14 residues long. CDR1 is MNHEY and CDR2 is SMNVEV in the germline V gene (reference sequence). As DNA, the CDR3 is TGTGCCAGCACCAAGCAGGGTGACAACTATGGCTACACCTTC. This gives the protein CASTKQGDNYGYTF.

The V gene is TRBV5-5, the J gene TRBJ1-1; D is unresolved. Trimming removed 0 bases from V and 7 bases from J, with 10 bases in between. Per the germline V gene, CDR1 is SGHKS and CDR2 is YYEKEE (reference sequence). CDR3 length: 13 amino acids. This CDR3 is CASSLGPLGEAFF. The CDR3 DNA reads TGTGCCAGCAGCTTGGGCCCCCTCGGTGAAGCTTTCTTT.

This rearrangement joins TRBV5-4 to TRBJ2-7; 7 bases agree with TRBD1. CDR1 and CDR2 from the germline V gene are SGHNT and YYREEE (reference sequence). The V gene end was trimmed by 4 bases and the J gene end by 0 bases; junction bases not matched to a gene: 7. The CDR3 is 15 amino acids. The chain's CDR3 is CASSPGDRVSYEQYF. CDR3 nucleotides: TGTGCCAGCAGCCCCGGGGACAGAGTCTCCTACGAGCAGTACTTC.

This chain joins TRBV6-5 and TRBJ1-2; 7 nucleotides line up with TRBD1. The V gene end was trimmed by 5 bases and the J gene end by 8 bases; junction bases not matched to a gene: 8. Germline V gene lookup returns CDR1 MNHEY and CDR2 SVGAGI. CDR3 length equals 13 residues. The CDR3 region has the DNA TGTGCCAGCAGTACCGACAGGGTCGGCGGCTACACCTTC. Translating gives CASSTDRVGGYTF.